This T cell receptor beta chain was observed in a study of blood T cells in healthy people across ages. The table lists this clonotype with a few counts. Its antigen is as yet unknown. Regarding the study as a whole: Older age coincided with a roughly linear decline in TCR beta diversity per million T cells. Higher diversity and more naive CD4+ cells were features of long-lived donors, compared to aged donors.

Combining a sample-barcoded 5' primer with a J-beta primer mix, a second PCR ran for roughly 7 to 12 cycles. Carrying 12 random nucleotides, a template-switch adaptor labeled each individual cDNA molecule. Each CDR3 protein is one row after TCRdb ran MiXCR on the 5' RACE reads. The sample consists of over a million distinct CDR3 sequences, 35% to 45% of them appearing once. Germline V gene sequence: CDR1 DFQATT, CDR2 SNEGSKA (reference sequence). The germline V and J ends were trimmed by 0 bases and 4 bases, with 18 bases remaining between them. CDR3 length equals 17 residues. The rearrangement uses TRBV20-1 and TRBJ1-4, with a weak D call TRBD1 (6 bases). This TCR was sampled from a woman aged 18 to 35 in good health. The sample was blood. DNA for the CDR3: TGCAGTGCTAGAGATAACTGGGGGGGCAAGGGTAATGAAAAACTGTTTTTT. Translation gives CSARDNWGGKGNEKLFF.